This entry concerns a single T cell receptor beta chain. Its antigen is as yet unknown. The data originate from a study of cytomegalovirus exposure and HLA in healthy donors. These donors, healthy bone marrow donors, were studied. At collection, donors were nominally healthy, but unrecorded immune exposures were probable. Whole-study findings and limits: It was reported that TCR beta sequences correctly inferred the HLA-A and HLA-B alleles for most subjects.

The PCR contained 60 Vbeta and 13 Jbeta primers. The protocol was immunoSEQ multiplex PCR, while the TCRdb copy is restricted to in-frame clones and leaves out a portion. Reported are about 200,000 clones; the ten largest clones contain less than 0.9%. The V gene's germline CDR1 is SGHDN and CDR2 FVKESK. Trimming removed 5 bases from V and 4 bases from J, with 11 bases in between. CDR3 length equals 13 residues. Source material: PBMCs. The rearrangement links TRBV14 to TRBJ1-1; D is possibly TRBD1 (6 bases). This TCR came from a boy aged 5 to 17 in good health and CMV-seronegative. The CDR3 sequence: CASSEQGFTEAFF. CDR3 nucleotides: TGTGCCAGCAGCGAACAGGGTTTCACTGAAGCTTTCTTT.